This TCR beta chain appears in the sequencing data of a study of chemoradiotherapy in HPV16-positive cancers. Points from the study as a whole: During treatment, candidate HPV-specific clones and E7-related motifs expanded in tumor.

Libraries were prepared by immunoSEQ multiplex PCR; TCRdb keeps only in-frame clonotypes and omits some of them. The data contain roughly 12,000 clones, roughly 61% of them singletons. As concerns this clone: Its specificity is unknown.

Trimming took 4 bases from V and 10 from J, leaving 14 bases between them. There are 13 residues in the CDR3. The germline CDR1 and CDR2 sequences are SGHNT and YYREEE (reference sequence). The sequence derives from a human donor with HPV-associated anogenital cancer. The rearrangement links TRBV5-4 to TRBJ1-4, with a tentative D call TRBD1 (5 bases). This specimen was acquired from a patient who underwent chemoradiotherapy. For the CDR3, the DNA is TGTGCCAGCAGCAACCGGGACGGGGGAAAACTGTTTTTT. Its translation: CASSNRDGGKLFF.